A selection of T cell receptor beta chains follows, all from one sample in a study of CD8+ T cells in alopecia areata. Sequenced by immunoSEQ multiplex PCR; TCRdb stores in-frame clones only, minus some. The table has some 170,000 clones, 58% seen once. The input for sequencing was CD4+ T cells sorted from blood, taken between weeks 55 and 65, from a patient treated with tofacitinib. These receptors came from a human donor with alopecia areata. The CDR3 runs from the conserved cysteine through the conserved F or W. The order of the fields is D gene, clone size, J gene, V gene, CDR3 protein, CDR3 DNA. D genes are given only for firm matches. A clone size is listed for some rows: how often the clone was seen (once, few, many), or a class if it is expanded.

NA,few,TRBJ2-1,TRBV7-8,CASSERSSYNEQFF,TGTGCCAGCAGCGAACGATCCTCCTACAATGAGCAGTTCTTC
NA,NA,TRBJ1-4,TRBV6-6,CASRMKNRGWNILFF,TGTGCCAGCAGGATGAAGAATCGAGGGTGGAATATCCTGTTTTTT
TRBD1,NA,TRBJ2-1,TRBV7-2,CASSLDRGSYNEQFF,TGTGCCAGCAGCTTAGACAGGGGGTCCTACAATGAGCAGTTCTTC
NA,NA,TRBJ1-2,TRBV12-5,CASGLVLNYGYTF,TGTGCTAGTGGTTTGGTACTAAACTATGGCTACACCTTC
TRBD1,NA,TRBJ2-1,TRBV13,CASSLVLQGAVNEQFF,TGTGCCAGCAGCTTAGTTCTACAGGGGGCTGTAAATGAGCAGTTCTTC
NA,NA,TRBJ1-4,TRBV7-9,CASSLASFPNRGNEKLFF,TGTGCCAGCAGCTTAGCCTCCTTCCCTAACCGGGGTAATGAAAAACTGTTTTTT
TRBD1,NA,TRBJ2-7,TRBV29-1,CSVAGGREQYF,TGCAGCGTTGCAGGGGGCCGCGAGCAGTACTTC
NA,few,TRBJ2-5,TRBV10-3,CATTPRRRGANPETQYF,TGTGCCACCACACCGCGCCGACGGGGGGCTAACCCAGAGACCCAGTACTTC
TRBD2,few,TRBJ2-3,TRBV29-1,CSVERASGGSTDTQYF,TGCAGCGTTGAAAGGGCTAGCGGGGGCTCCACAGATACGCAGTATTTT
NA,few,TRBJ2-7,TRBV6-1,CASSHYEQYF,TGTGCCAGCAGCCACTACGAGCAGTACTTC
TRBD1,few,TRBJ1-2,TRBV6-4,CASSDTGTGSPISGYTF,TGTGCCAGCAGTGACACCGGGACAGGCAGCCCAATAAGTGGCTACACCTTC
TRBD1,NA,TRBJ2-3,TRBV5-1,CASSVGQAEGDTQYF,TGCGCCAGCAGCGTGGGACAGGCCGAAGGAGATACGCAGTATTTT
NA,once,TRBJ2-4,TRBV5-1,CASKVSMGSIQYF,TGCGCCAGCAAGGTATCCATGGGGTCCATTCAGTACTTC
TRBD1,NA,TRBJ1-4,TRBV7-2,CASSRDRNEKLFF,TGTGCCAGCAGCCGGGACAGGAATGAAAAACTGTTTTTT
NA,once,TRBJ1-1,TRBV29-1,CSGRGTNTEAFF,TGCAGCGGTCGGGGGACGAACACTGAAGCTTTCTTT
NA,NA,TRBJ2-1,TRBV20-1,CSANLNEQFF,TGCAGTGCTAACCTAAATGAGCAGTTCTTC
NA,NA,TRBJ1-1,TRBV2,CASSVIRQNTEAFF,TGTGCCAGCAGTGTTATCAGACAGAACACTGAAGCTTTCTTT
NA,NA,TRBJ2-5,TRBV7-3,CASSFYSGETQYF,TGTGCCAGCAGCTTCTACTCGGGAGAGACCCAGTACTTC
NA,few,TRBJ1-2,TRBV30,CAWSVAHNYGYTF,TGTGCCTGGAGTGTAGCCCATAACTATGGCTACACCTTC
NA,NA,TRBJ2-5,TRBV28,CASSFRGIRGTQYF,TGTGCCAGCAGTTTCCGTGGTATCAGGGGGACCCAGTACTTC
NA,NA,TRBJ2-5,TRBV5-1,CASSSEGRGETQYF,TGCGCCAGCAGCTCGGAGGGACGTGGCGAGACCCAGTACTTC
TRBD1,NA,TRBJ1-6,TRBV6-6,CASSTPRDSFSPLHF,TGTGCCAGCAGTACTCCTCGGGACAGCTTTTCACCCCTCCACTTT
TRBD1,NA,TRBJ2-5,TRBV27,CASTTRGQGKETQYF,TGTGCCAGCACCACCCGAGGACAGGGGAAAGAGACCCAGTACTTC
NA,NA,TRBJ2-7,TRBV30,CAWSVLGEQYF,TGTGCCTGGAGTGTACTGGGGGAGCAGTACTTC
NA,NA,TRBJ2-5,TRBV29-1,CSVALKTGSAGSQETQYF,TGCAGCGTCGCTCTCAAGACCGGATCGGCAGGGAGCCAAGAGACCCAGTACTTC
TRBD1,NA,TRBJ2-7,TRBV29-1,CSVKDRGFSYEQYF,TGCAGCGTGAAAGACAGGGGGTTCTCCTACGAGCAGTACTTC
NA,few,TRBJ1-5,TRBV27,CASRPPGERQPQHF,TGTGCCAGCAGACCTCCAGGGGAACGACAGCCCCAGCATTTT
NA,few,TRBJ2-1,TRBV7-9,CASSVEHEQFF,TGTGCCAGCTCGGTGGAGCATGAGCAGTTCTTC
NA,few,TRBJ2-2,TRBV19,CASRAFIPGELFF,TGTGCCAGTAGAGCCTTTATACCCGGGGAGCTGTTTTTT
TRBD1,NA,TRBJ1-2,TRBV5-1,CASAKGAYGYTF,TGCGCCAGCGCAAAGGGGGCGTATGGCTACACCTTC
NA,NA,TRBJ1-2,TRBV4-1,CASSQDPGTNYGYTF,TGCGCCAGCAGCCAAGACCCAGGAACTAACTATGGCTACACCTTC
NA,NA,TRBJ1-6,TRBV29-1,CSVEISQGGALHF,TGCAGCGTCGAAATCTCTCAGGGTGGGGCCCTCCACTTT
NA,NA,TRBJ2-5,TRBV6-5,CASKVSGQGTQYF,TGTGCCAGCAAAGTCTCAGGACAAGGGACCCAGTACTTC
NA,NA,TRBJ1-2,TRBV4-1,CASRSRDRRGYTF,TGCGCCAGCAGGAGCAGAGACAGAAGGGGCTACACCTTC
TRBD1,NA,TRBJ1-3,TRBV29-1,CSVQRDRTDSGNTIYF,TGCAGCGTACAAAGGGACAGGACGGACTCTGGAAACACCATATATTTT